This passage covers 10 T cell receptor beta chains from one sample sequenced in a study of identical twins (dated by TCRdb to 2016 to 2017). Library prep was done by 5' RACE. Instrument used: Illumina HiSeq 2000. The public reads were quality trimmed at Q25 with fastp and then assembled into clones with MiXCR by TCRdb, keeping productive beta chains. Every distinct CDR3 protein forms one entry, paired with its most common genes and DNA. The sample table holds about 890,000 distinct CDR3 sequences, of which over 9% were seen once. Together, the top ten hold around 1.5% of the sample. The sample was also linked to a second study, of yellow fever vaccine responses in identical twins.

Source material: PBMCs. These receptors were taken from a woman aged 18-29 years in good health.

The V gene is TRBV20-1, the J gene TRBJ2-7; D is unclear. The length of the CDR3 is 14 residues. The germline gives CDR1 DFQATT, CDR2 SNEGSKA (reference sequence). V lost 0 bases and J 1 base, leaving 10 bases between the germline ends. Here the CDR3 DNA reads TGCAGTGCTAGAGATCCGGGTGTATCCTACGAGCAGTACTTC. The encoded protein is CSARDPGVSYEQYF.

This clonotype showed up just a few times. The CDR3 coding sequence is TGTGCCAGCAGTTCGGGACCCAATTGGTCTCAGCCCCAGCATTTT. Protein: CASSSGPNWSQPQHF. V is TRBV28 and J is TRBJ1-5; a possible D gene is TRBD1 (5 bases). The V end lost 4 bases, the J end lost 6 bases, and 16 bases lay between the germline ends. Germline V CDR1 and CDR2: MDHEN, SYDVKM. CDR3 length: 15 residues.

This clonotype was seen only a few times. The chain links TRBV2 to TRBJ2-5; 7 bases are shared with TRBD1. The CDR3 totals 16 residues. The junction had 11 bases not matched to a gene; V was cut back by 2 bases and J by 5 bases. CDR1 SNHLY and CDR2 FYNNEI come from the germline V gene. DNA of the CDR3: TGTGCCAGCAGTGAATTTGGGACAGTCGCACGGGAGACCCAGTACTTC. It codes for CASSEFGTVARETQYF.

This clonotype occurred a few times. The chain uses TRBV5-1 and TRBJ2-5, with 11 bases aligning to TRBD1. The CDR3 totals 16 residues. Germline V CDR1 and CDR2: SGHRS, YFSETQ. Unmatched junction bases numbered 7, after V lost 4 bases and J lost 2 bases. The CDR3 sequence is CASSTRGQGAQETQYF. In nucleotides, the CDR3 is TGCGCCAGCAGCACCCGAGGACAGGGGGCTCAAGAGACCCAGTACTTC.

This clonotype was seen only a few times. The V and J genes are TRBV20-1 and TRBJ2-7, with 11 bases identical to TRBD1. CDR3 length equals 12 residues. Looked up from germline, CDR1 is DFQATT and CDR2 is SNEGSKA (reference sequence). Germline trimming cut 3 bases from V and 8 bases from J; bases unmatched to any gene: 3. CDR3 residues: CSARGTGGKQYV. Written as DNA, the CDR3 is TGCAGTGCTAGGGGGACAGGGGGTAAGCAGTACGTC.

This clonotype was counted between two and nine times. This chain uses TRBV5-1 with TRBJ2-2; 9 nucleotides line up with TRBD2. This CDR3 is 16 amino acids long. The V segment lost 5 bases and the J segment 5 bases; nucleotides outside the gene matches: 10. CDR1 is SGHRS, CDR2 YFSETQ, per germline. CDR3 sequence (DNA): TGCGCCAGCAGGGAGGCAGCGGGGGGCCAAACCGGGGAGCTGTTTTTT. Residues: CASREAAGGQTGELFF.

This chain connects TRBV20-1 to TRBJ2-7; 9 bases are a match to TRBD2. Germline CDR1 reads DFQATT; CDR2 reads SNEGSKA (reference sequence). Unmatched junction bases numbered 11, after V lost 6 bases and J lost 5 bases. The CDR3 extends over 14 amino acids. CDR3 sequence reads: CSALPRLAGNEQYF. The CDR3 nucleotides are TGCAGTGCCCTACCTCGGCTAGCGGGAAACGAGCAGTACTTC.

The CDR3, as DNA: TGTGCCAGCACTAAGAGGGGTAGCGGGGGCTACGAGCAGTACTTC. This encodes CASTKRGSGGYEQYF. The chain joins TRBV6-2 or TRBV6-3 to TRBJ2-7; 9 bases fit TRBD2. CDR1 is MNHEY, CDR2 SVGEGT, per germline. J was trimmed by 3 bases and V by 7 bases; bases with no gene match: 10. CDR3 length: 15 residues.

V gene TRBV6-5 combines with J gene TRBJ2-1; the D gene is possibly TRBD2 (6 bases). CDR3 length equals 11 residues. V was trimmed by 2 bases and J by 13 bases, leaving 9 bases between them. Germline lookup yields CDR1 MNHEY and CDR2 SVGAGI. CDR3 in DNA: TGTGCCAGCAGTTACGAGCGGGCCCAGTTCTTC. It is translated as CASSYERAQFF.

The table lists this clonotype with a few counts. The chain links TRBV6-1 to TRBJ2-5; 7 nucleotides match TRBD2. Germline V gene sequence: CDR1 MNHNS, CDR2 SASEGT. V shed 6 bases and J 5 bases; nucleotides not matched to a gene: 12. The CDR3 has 15 residues. CDR3 amino acids: CASRWAGELRETQYF. The CDR3 DNA follows: TGTGCCAGCAGATGGGCGGGAGAATTGAGGGAGACCCAGTACTTC.